The clone carrying this T cell receptor (beta chain) was observed a few times. Its antigen is not identified. Measured with immunoSEQ multiplex PCR; TCRdb has only the in-frame clones, and not every one. The sample has under 150,000 clones, 75% to 95% seen once. The data belong to a study of T cell responses to AZD1222 COVID-19 vaccine. Study-level points and caveats: The sample set comprised mostly white British donors with more females, and clonal diversity was possibly underestimated.

V was clipped by 6 bases and J by 5 bases; unmatched bases: 16. The CDR3 is made up of 16 amino acids. Germline assignment: CDR1 ENHRY and CDR2 SYGVKD. The TCR was taken from an adult in good health. This chain uses TRBV10-3 with TRBJ2-7, with 7 bases that match TRBD1. Sequencing used peripheral blood, obtained on day 0 of AZD1222 vaccination. For the CDR3, the DNA is TGTGCCATCAGCGATGGGACCGGGACAGTAGGCCACGAGCAGTACTTC. Translation: CAISDGTGTVGHEQYF.